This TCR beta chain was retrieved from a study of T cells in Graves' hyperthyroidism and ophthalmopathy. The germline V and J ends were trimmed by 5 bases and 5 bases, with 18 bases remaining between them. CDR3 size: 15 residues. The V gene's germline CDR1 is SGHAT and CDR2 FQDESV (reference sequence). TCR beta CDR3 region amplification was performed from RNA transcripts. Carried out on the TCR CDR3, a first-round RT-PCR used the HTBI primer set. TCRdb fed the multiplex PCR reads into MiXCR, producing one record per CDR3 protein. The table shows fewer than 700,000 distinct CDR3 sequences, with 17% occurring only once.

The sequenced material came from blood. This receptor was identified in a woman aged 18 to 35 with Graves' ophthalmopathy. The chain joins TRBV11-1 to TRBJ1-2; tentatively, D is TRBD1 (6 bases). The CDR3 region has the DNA TGTGCCAGCAGCCTGACAGGTGCTTTGGTATATGGCTACACCTTC. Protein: CASSLTGALVYGYTF.